The source of this T cell receptor beta chain is a study of cytomegalovirus exposure and HLA in healthy donors (dated by TCRdb to 2016 to 2017). Regarding the complete study: According to a later analysis, the 100 to 150 validation repertoires were produced on the same platform as the roughly 700 repertoires of the first cohort. The study aimed to test whether cataloging public T cell receptors could reveal signatures of past pathogen exposure. Besides the first cohort of under 700 subjects, a separate validation cohort made up of 120 different subjects was used. The study combined high-throughput TCR immunosequencing, statistical association of individual TCRs with disease status, and machine learning to predict cytomegalovirus infection status. General study outcomes and caveats: Three of the identified cytomegalovirus-associated TCR beta chains were confirmed in vitro to be specific for cytomegalovirus antigens. The authors suggested that the approach could potentially be extended to other disease states and immunological phenotypes. A total of fewer than 200 TCR beta chains were listed by the study as associated with cytomegalovirus. In a later analysis, TCRs clustered in the first cohort were found to also tend to co-occur in the approximately 120 validation repertoires, with about 93% of cluster scores above 0. The classifier was reported to diagnose cytomegalovirus status with high specificity and sensitivity in both the original and validation cohorts. While some public TCRs were present in many individuals, most TCR sequences turned up only very rarely across donors. A later analysis lacked HLA typing for the validation cohort, so it scored co-occurrence in that cohort across all 120 repertoires.

The donors belonged to the validation cohort of about 110 subjects, which was separate from the roughly 680-subject first cohort. Note on this clone: This clone's antigen is unknown. It has no much larger one-base neighbor in the sample; base qualities were not kept.

Receptors were amplified or captured by the immunoSEQ multiplex PCR assay. As for the original processing: To diagnose cytomegalovirus status from the catalog of TCR beta chain sequences, a statistical classification framework was built. TCRdb took over this immuneACCESS table, retaining in-frame rearrangements with V and J assigned. Such tables are incomplete; in checked studies, under half of the missing clones stem from an unresolved V gene, and the remainder is unexplained. That table is the source of V, J and clone size, and D and trimming were worked out from the DNA. Present in this sample are under 300,000 clones, 90% of which were seen just once. The ten biggest clones cover around 0.34% of the sample. For CDR1 and CDR2, the germline V gene (reference sequence) lists MNHEY and SMNVEV. Measured from the cysteine to the phenylalanine, the CDR3 is 14 residues long. The entry retains the CDR3 DNA only, 42 bases that are in frame from base 1. Compared with germline, V lacks 6 bases and J lacks 7 bases; bases without a gene match: 9.

This receptor chain uses TRBV27 and TRBJ1-5, with 7 bases matching TRBD1. The origin of this receptor is a woman between 18 and 29 years old in good health and CMV-seronegative. Sequencing was carried out using PBMCs. The nucleotide sequence reads as follows: TGTGCCAGCAGCGGGGACAGTTCAGGGCAGCCCCAGCATTTT. Its coded protein is CASSGDSSGQPQHF.